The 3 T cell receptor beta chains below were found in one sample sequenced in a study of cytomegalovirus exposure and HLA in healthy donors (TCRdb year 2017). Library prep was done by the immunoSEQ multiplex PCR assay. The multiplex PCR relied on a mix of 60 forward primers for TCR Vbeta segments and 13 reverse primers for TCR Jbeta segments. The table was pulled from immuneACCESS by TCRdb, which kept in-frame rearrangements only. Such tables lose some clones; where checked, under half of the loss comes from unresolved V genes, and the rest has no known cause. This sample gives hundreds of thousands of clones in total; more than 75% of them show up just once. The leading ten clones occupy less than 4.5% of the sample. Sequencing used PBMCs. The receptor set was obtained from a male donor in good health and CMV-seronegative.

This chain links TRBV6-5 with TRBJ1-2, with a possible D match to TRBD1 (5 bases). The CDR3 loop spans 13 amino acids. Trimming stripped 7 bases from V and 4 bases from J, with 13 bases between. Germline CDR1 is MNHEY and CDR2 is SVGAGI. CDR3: CASTPGQSYGYTF. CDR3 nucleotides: TGTGCCAGCACCCCAGGGCAGAGCTATGGCTACACCTTC.

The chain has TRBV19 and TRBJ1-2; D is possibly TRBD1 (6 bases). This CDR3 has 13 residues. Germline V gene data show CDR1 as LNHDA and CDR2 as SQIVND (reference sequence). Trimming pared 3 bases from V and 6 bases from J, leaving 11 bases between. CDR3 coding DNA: TGTGCCAGTAGTATCTACAGGGCAGATGGCTACACCTTC. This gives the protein CASSIYRADGYTF.

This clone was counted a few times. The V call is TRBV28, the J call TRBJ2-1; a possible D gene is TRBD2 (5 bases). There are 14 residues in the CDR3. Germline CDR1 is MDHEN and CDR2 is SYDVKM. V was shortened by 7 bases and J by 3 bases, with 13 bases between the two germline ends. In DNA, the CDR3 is TGTGCCAGCACCCTCGGACTCAACTACAATGAGCAGTTCTTC. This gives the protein CASTLGLNYNEQFF.